Following are 20 T cell receptor beta chains from one sample sequenced in a study of human T cells and chemical hapten exposure. TCRdb re-derived calls from the 5' RACE reads in MiXCR, one entry per CDR3 protein. The sample carries over 70,000 distinct CDR3 sequences, approximately 15% recorded once. Unseparated into fractions, whole blood served as the source from which total RNA was extracted. The receptor set was obtained from a female donor in good health.

There are many counts of this clonotype. In nucleotides, the CDR3 is TGTGCCAGCTCACCTATAACAGGCGGGAGTAACCAGCATTTT. It is translated as CASSPITGGSNQHF. This chain connects TRBV18 to TRBJ1-5; D perhaps matches TRBD1 (5 bases). The CDR3 runs 14 residues. Germline CDR1 reads KGHSH; CDR2 reads LQKENI. Trimming cost V 3 bases and J 12 bases, with 18 bases left between them.

This clonotype was detected a few times. The V gene is TRBV7-2, the J gene TRBJ2-1, with 7 bases lining up with TRBD2. After removal of 3 bases from V and 12 bases from J, the junction contained 14 bases not matched to a gene. The V gene's germline CDR1 is SGHTA and CDR2 FQGNSA. The CDR3 is made up of 15 amino acids. DNA for the CDR3: TGTGCCAGCAGCTTTTTCCGGGGGGAGGGGTTGGGGCAGTTCTTC. Its translation is CASSFFRGEGLGQFF. Full variable domain (rest looked up from reference TRBV7-2 and TRBJ2-1): GAGVSQSPSNKVTEKGKDVELRCDPISGHTALYWYRQSLGQGLEFLIYFQGNSAPDKSGLPSDRFSAERTGGSVSTLTIQRTQQEDSAVYLCASSFFRGEGLGQFFGPGTRLTVL.

This clonotype was seen only a few times. The V gene is TRBV28, the J gene TRBJ2-5; 7 bases are shared with TRBD1. J gave up 0 bases and V 6 bases, and 7 bases lay outside the gene matches. Germline V CDR1 and CDR2: MDHEN, SYDVKM. The CDR3 sequence is 15 residues long. The CDR3 DNA reads as TGTGCCAGCAGGAGGGACAGACCCTACCAAGAGACCCAGTACTTC. It is translated as CASRRDRPYQETQYF.

The chain is built from TRBV28 and TRBJ1-2, with D uncertain. Per germline, CDR1 MDHEN and CDR2 SYDVKM. The ends were cut back, 5 bases at V and 6 bases at J, with 22 bases in the middle. The CDR3 totals 16 residues. CDR3: CASSPSYKALQNGYTF. In DNA form, the CDR3 reads TGTGCCAGCAGTCCCTCCTACAAGGCCCTTCAGAATGGCTACACCTTC.

This clonotype was recorded a few times. The V gene is TRBV7-2, the J gene TRBJ2-3, with 7 nucleotides matching TRBD2. CDR1 SGHTA and CDR2 FQGNSA come from the germline V gene. This CDR3 spans 17 amino acids. Trimming removed 2 bases from V and 0 bases from J; junction bases left unmatched: 8. CDR3: CASSLSQRGPSTDTQYF. CDR3 nucleotide sequence: TGTGCCAGCAGCTTAAGCCAGCGGGGCCCTAGCACAGATACGCAGTATTTT. The variable domain in full, with the rest retrieved from reference TRBV7-2 and TRBJ2-3, is GAGVSQSPSNKVTEKGKDVELRCDPISGHTALYWYRQSLGQGLEFLIYFQGNSAPDKSGLPSDRFSAERTGGSVSTLTIQRTQQEDSAVYLCASSLSQRGPSTDTQYFGPGTRLTVL.

The chain combines TRBV7-2 with TRBJ2-1; 9 bases map to TRBD1. The CDR3 runs to 13 residues. The trim removed 5 bases at V and 12 bases at J, leaving 8 bases unmatched. Germline CDR1 is SGHTA and CDR2 is FQGNSA. CDR3 protein: CASSLQDRGAQFF. The CDR3 DNA reads TGTGCCAGCAGCCTTCAGGACAGGGGCGCGCAGTTCTTC.

As DNA, the CDR3 is TGTGCCAGCAGCCCCACGGGACGGACCTCCTACGAGCAGTACTTC. This encodes CASSPTGRTSYEQYF. The gene calls are TRBV3-1 and TRBJ2-7; D might be TRBD1 or TRBD2, each matching 5 bases. The germline gives CDR1 LGHDT, CDR2 YNNKEL (reference sequence). CDR3 length: 15 amino acids. V lost 4 bases to trimming and J lost 0 bases, with 13 bases between them.

The chain is built from TRBV7-2 and TRBJ2-1; either TRBD1 or TRBD2 may fit D (5 bases each). The CDR3 is 13 amino acids. Germline loops: CDR1 SGHTA, CDR2 FQGNSA. V was shortened by 5 bases and J by 8 bases, with 13 bases between the two germline ends. CDR3 in amino acids: CASSPQRGHEQFF. CDR3 nucleotides: TGTGCCAGCAGCCCCCAGAGGGGCCATGAGCAGTTCTTC.

The chain combines TRBV20-1 with TRBJ1-3; no firm D call. Looked up from germline, CDR1 is DFQATT and CDR2 is SNEGSKA (reference sequence). This CDR3 has 11 residues. V dropped 2 bases and J dropped 6 bases, with 5 bases sitting between them. The CDR3 protein is CSARQENTIYF. DNA of the CDR3: TGCAGTGCTAGACAGGAAAACACCATATATTTT.

The rearrangement links TRBV12-3 or TRBV12-4 to TRBJ2-3, with unresolved D. Trimming removed 2 bases from V and 2 bases from J, with 5 bases in between. The CDR3 length is 13 residues. CDR3 bases: TGTGCCAGCAGTTTATGGGTCACAGATACGCAGTATTTT. It specifies CASSLWVTDTQYF.

In its sample, this clonotype was seen a few times. The chain combines TRBV29-1 with TRBJ2-3, with 7 bases fitting TRBD2. Looked up from germline, CDR1 is SQVTM and CDR2 is ANQGSEA. The V and J ends lost 1 base and 2 bases, in that order; junction bases with no gene match: 6. This CDR3 has 15 residues. Here the CDR3 reads CSVEGGERDTDTQYF. DNA for the CDR3: TGCAGCGTTGAAGGCGGGGAGCGGGACACAGATACGCAGTATTTT.

The sample holds many counts of this clonotype. The chain has TRBV12-3 or TRBV12-4 and TRBJ1-1; no clear D gene. Trimming removed 3 bases at V and 5 bases at J, with 10 bases between. The CDR3 length is 13 residues. The CDR3 nucleotides are TGTGCCAGCAGTTTTAACGGGGTTACTGAAGCTTTCTTT. It codes for CASSFNGVTEAFF.

The V and J genes are TRBV28 and TRBJ1-5; D unresolved. This CDR3 comprises 15 residues. The V gene lost 2 bases and the J gene lost 2 bases, with 10 bases spanning the gap. Germline loops: CDR1 MDHEN, CDR2 SYDVKM. The CDR3 is CASSLSTGGNQPQHF. The CDR3 DNA reads as TGTGCCAGCAGTTTAAGTACCGGAGGCAATCAGCCCCAGCATTTT.

The chain couples TRBV28 to TRBJ1-1; D not certain. V was clipped by 4 bases and J by 1 base, with 10 bases between them. The CDR3 contains 14 residues. CDR1 MDHEN and CDR2 SYDVKM come from the germline V gene. The CDR3 loop is CASSSPLQNTEAFF. In nucleotides, the CDR3 is TGTGCCAGCAGTTCCCCGCTACAGAACACTGAAGCTTTCTTT.

The V gene is TRBV5-1, the J gene TRBJ1-1; D gene unclear. V lost 0 bases, J lost 1 base, and 10 bases lay in between. The CDR3 is 15 amino acids. The germline V gene encodes CDR1 SGHRS and CDR2 YFSETQ. The CDR3 nucleotides read TGCGCCAGCAGCTTGGTTTCGGTCCGGAACACTGAAGCTTTCTTT. Encoded protein: CASSLVSVRNTEAFF.

The chain combines TRBV20-1 with TRBJ2-1, with 9 bases that match TRBD2. V trimming: 0 bases; J trimming: 7 bases; junction bases outside the gene matches: 13. From germline, CDR1 is DFQATT and CDR2 SNEGSKA (reference sequence). This CDR3 is 17 amino acids long. CDR3 in amino acids: CSARDQAGGWGRNEQFF. The CDR3 coding sequence is TGCAGTGCTAGAGACCAAGCGGGGGGTTGGGGGAGGAATGAGCAGTTCTTC.

The chain employs TRBV28 and TRBJ1-1, with D maybe TRBD1 (6 bases). CDR1 is MDHEN, CDR2 SYDVKM, per germline. CDR3 length: 16 residues. The V gene lost 3 bases and the J gene lost 6 bases, with 20 bases spanning the gap. The CDR3 DNA reads TGTGCCAGCAGTTTGTGGGGGGGCGCGTTATACGCTGAAGCTTTCTTT. It is translated as CASSLWGGALYAEAFF.

This chain uses TRBV7-8 with TRBJ2-5, with 7 bases that match TRBD1. The CDR3 contains 15 residues. The V segment lost 0 bases and the J segment 2 bases; nucleotides outside the gene matches: 3. Germline V lookup: CDR1 SGHVS, CDR2 FQNEAQ. CDR3: CASSLAGQKQETQYF. The DNA of the CDR3 is TGTGCCAGCAGCTTAGCGGGACAGAAACAAGAGACCCAGTACTTC.

The rearrangement joins TRBV6-5 to TRBJ1-2, with TRBD1 matching over 9 bases. CDR3 length equals 11 residues. The germline V gene has CDR1 MNHEY and CDR2 SVGAGI. V gave up 8 bases and J gave up 7 bases; unmatched junction bases: 2. Here the CDR3 DNA reads TGTGCCAGCGGGACAGGGACTGGCTACACCTTC. Translated, it gives CASGTGTGYTF.

This chain connects TRBV7-9 to TRBJ1-1, with 10 bases fitting TRBD1. Germline CDR1 and CDR2: SEHNR and FQNEAQ (reference sequence). V trimming: 4 bases; J trimming: 6 bases; junction bases outside the gene matches: 2. There are 13 residues in the CDR3. DNA of the CDR3: TGTGCCAGCAGCTCGGACAGGGGGGCTGAAGCTTTCTTT. This sequence encodes CASSSDRGAEAFF.